What follows describes a single T cell receptor (beta chain). The template was RNA from unsorted bulk tissue. Distant lung tissue was collected more than 3 cm away from the tumor edge. This sample is drawn from a study of tumor and adjacent non-tumor tissue in lung cancer. Study overall: Patients comprised roughly 12 adenocarcinoma, 2 squamous cell carcinoma and 1 small cell lung cancer. Each sample yielded a few million productive TCRbeta reads on average.

The library came from three nested PCR rounds adapted from ARM-PCR protocols. Via MiXCR, TCRdb re-called the multiplex PCR reads, giving one row per CDR3 protein. The data hold about 80,000 distinct CDR3 sequences, with more than 80% observed a single time. The CDR3 runs to 16 residues. The germline CDR1 and CDR2 sequences are KGHDR and SFDVKD. V was trimmed by 6 bases and J by 8 bases, leaving 21 bases between them. The TCR was taken from a man aged 55 to 70 with non-small cell lung cancer. Sequencing was carried out using distant non-tumor lung tissue. The chain has TRBV24-1 and TRBJ2-2; tentatively, D is TRBD2 (5 bases). The CDR3 DNA reads as TGTGCCACCAGTCCCGTAGCCACACAGAGGACTGGGGAGCTGTTTTTT. Its translation is CATSPVATQRTGELFF.